The 26 T cell receptor beta chains given below trace back to one sample, sequenced in a study of blood T cell repertoires in COVID-19. Clones were sequenced by immunoSEQ multiplex PCR, and TCRdb holds only the in-frame ones, with some missing. Of hundreds of thousands of clones in the sample, 85% to 90% are singletons; the top ten hold almost 4%. Sequenced input: PBMCs or T cells enriched from blood (not recorded which). Every receptor here comes from a woman aged 25-40 years with acute COVID-19.

V gene TRBV29-1 combines with J gene TRBJ1-1; D perhaps matches TRBD1 (6 bases). Germline-derived CDR1 and CDR2 are SQVTM and ANQGSEA. Trimming pared 7 bases from V and 11 bases from J, leaving 23 bases between. The CDR3 contains 13 residues. CDR3 loop: CSAETQGTLYAFF. The CDR3 DNA reads TGCAGCGCAGAAACACAGGGCACCCTTTACGCTTTCTTT.

The genes are TRBV5-5 and TRBJ2-2; D is perhaps TRBD1 (7 bases). Trimming left V 4 bases short and J 7 bases short, with 23 bases between. The CDR3 is made up of 17 amino acids. The germline V gene has CDR1 SGHKS and CDR2 YYEKEE (reference sequence). CDR3 nucleotides: TGTGCCAGCAGCCCCCCCAGGGGGGCCGGGGCCTTCGGGGAGCTGTTTTTT. It codes for CASSPPRGAGAFGELFF.

The CDR3 DNA follows: TGTGCCAGCAGCTATCCAGGGGAAAACTATGGCTACACCTTC. It specifies CASSYPGENYGYTF. The chain combines TRBV28 with TRBJ1-2; the D gene is possibly TRBD1 (6 bases). CDR1 and CDR2 (germline): MDHEN, SYDVKM. With 6 bases removed from V and 2 bases from J, the gap between germline ends came to 13 bases. This CDR3 comprises 14 residues.

This chain links TRBV28 with TRBJ2-7, with D tentatively TRBD2 (7 bases). The CDR3 spans 16 residues. The germline V gene encodes CDR1 MDHEN and CDR2 SYDVKM. Deletions cut 2 bases from V and 3 bases from J, with 17 bases between. The CDR3 is CASSLGGANQDYEQYF. CDR3 coding DNA: TGTGCCAGCAGTTTAGGGGGGGCGAACCAGGACTACGAGCAGTACTTC.

V usage is TRBV6-5 and J usage is TRBJ1-4; D is undetermined. V dropped 5 bases and J dropped 4 bases, with 14 bases sitting between them. Germline CDR1 is MNHEY and CDR2 is SVGAGI. The CDR3 spans 15 residues. Here the CDR3 DNA reads TGTGCCAGCAGTCAATTACGACTGTATAATGAAAAACTGTTTTTT. The encoded protein is CASSQLRLYNEKLFF.

V and J are TRBV7-9 and TRBJ1-1; D not resolved. The V end was cut by 5 bases, the J end by 0 bases, with 4 bases between. CDR3 size: 12 residues. Germline V gives CDR1 SEHNR, CDR2 FQNEAQ (reference sequence). CDR3 in DNA: TGTGCCAGCAGCCTTATGAACACTGAAGCTTTCTTT. This sequence encodes CASSLMNTEAFF.

In this sample, this clone turned up once. The chain employs TRBV11-2 and TRBJ2-7, with TRBD2 matching over 8 bases. Germline V gene lookup returns CDR1 SGHAT and CDR2 FQNNGV. Trimming removed 1 base from V and 5 bases from J; junction bases left unmatched: 10. The CDR3 length is 16 residues. The CDR3 nucleotides are TGTGCCAGCAGCTTAGTTCCCCGGGGGGGCCCCCACGAGCAGTACTTC. It encodes CASSLVPRGGPHEQYF.

The J gene is TRBJ2-7, the V gene TRBV27; TRBD1 aligns across 8 bases. Germline V gives CDR1 MNHEY, CDR2 SMNVEV (reference sequence). Losses at the gene ends were 6 bases for V and 3 bases for J; bases not matched to a gene: 13. The CDR3 consists of 16 residues. CDR3 DNA sequence: TGTGCCAGCAGCCGTGGGACAGGAGAAAATCTCTACGAGCAGTACTTC. Amino acids: CASSRGTGENLYEQYF.

V gene TRBV7-6 combines with J gene TRBJ2-3; 11 bases are shared with TRBD2. With 2 bases clipped from V and 2 bases from J, the junction kept 9 bases outside the gene matches. Germline CDR1 and CDR2: SGHVS and FNYEAQ. There are 18 residues in the CDR3. Written as DNA, the CDR3 is TGTGCCAGCAGCTTAACACAAATAGCGGGGGGGCACACAGATACGCAGTATTTT. It codes for CASSLTQIAGGHTDTQYF. Based on the CDR3 plus reference TRBV7-6 and TRBJ2-3, the full variable domain is GAGVSQSPRYKVTKRGQDVALRCDPISGHVSLYWYRQALGQGPEFLTYFNYEAQQDKSGLPNDRFSAERPEGSISTLTIQRTEQRDSAMYRCASSLTQIAGGHTDTQYFGPGTRLTVL.

The chain links TRBV30 to TRBJ1-4, with D possibly matching TRBD1 (5 bases). The germline V gene encodes CDR1 GTSNPN and CDR2 SVGIG (reference sequence). Trimming stripped 7 bases from V and 3 bases from J, with 15 bases between. The CDR3 contains 14 residues. The CDR3 DNA follows: TGTGCCTCCCCAGCGGGGGAAGCTAATGAAAAACTGTTTTTT. Amino acid sequence: CASPAGEANEKLFF. The full variable domain, its missing parts supplied by reference TRBV30 and TRBJ1-4, is SQTIHQWPATLVQPVGSPLSLECTVEGTSNPNLYWYRQAAGRGLQLLFYSVGIGQISSEVPQNLSASRPQDRQFILSSKKLLLSDSGFYLCASPAGEANEKLFFGSGTQLSVL.

V is TRBV9 and J is TRBJ2-7, with D perhaps matching TRBD1 (6 bases). V shed 2 bases and J shed 0 bases, with 9 bases lying between them. CDR3 length: 14 residues. Germline lookup yields CDR1 SGDLS and CDR2 YYNGEE. The CDR3 DNA follows: TGTGCCAGCAGCGTCCGGGACAACTCCTACGAGCAGTACTTC. It specifies CASSVRDNSYEQYF.

The V and J genes are TRBV11-3 and TRBJ2-1; 9 bases line up with TRBD1. J lost 6 bases, V lost 6 bases, and 6 bases had no gene match. Per germline, CDR1 SGHNT and CDR2 YENEEA. The CDR3 loop spans 14 amino acids. The CDR3 bases are TGTGCCAGCAGTCCGGGACAGGGATTCAATGAGCAGTTCTTC. It specifies CASSPGQGFNEQFF.

The chain employs TRBV10-3 and TRBJ1-4, with 7 bases aligning to TRBD1. CDR3 length: 14 amino acids. CDR1 and CDR2 (germline): ENHRY, SYGVKD. With V trimmed by 11 bases and J by 6 bases, 12 bases remained unmatched. This CDR3 is CASQVGGGHEKLFF. The CDR3, as DNA: TGTGCCTCCCAAGTAGGAGGGGGCCATGAAAAACTGTTTTTT.

The chain combines TRBV5-1 with TRBJ2-3; 7 positions agree with TRBD2. After removal of 0 bases from V and 3 bases from J, the junction contained 1 base not matched to a gene. The CDR3 runs 14 residues. Germline CDR1 and CDR2: SGHRS and YFSETQ. DNA of the CDR3: TGCGCCAGCAGCTTGGAAGCGGGAACAGATACGCAGTATTTT. Protein product: CASSLEAGTDTQYF.

The chain has TRBV5-4 and TRBJ2-1; 13 nucleotides align to TRBD2. Per germline, CDR1 SGHNT and CDR2 YYREEE (reference sequence). The CDR3 sequence is 16 residues long. With V trimmed by 3 bases and J by 7 bases, 7 bases remained unmatched. The CDR3 bases are TGTGCCAGCAGCTCCCAACTAGCGGGGGGGTTTAATGAGCAGTTCTTC. Translated, it gives CASSSQLAGGFNEQFF.

The chain uses TRBV19 and TRBJ2-3; TRBD1 is a possible D gene (5 bases). Germline V gives CDR1 LNHDA, CDR2 SQIVND (reference sequence). The CDR3 contains 14 residues. V dropped 1 base and J dropped 5 bases, with 10 bases sitting between them. In DNA, the CDR3 is TGTGCCAGTAGTATAGGGCAGGGAAAAGATACGCAGTATTTT. Translated, it gives CASSIGQGKDTQYF.

The rearrangement uses TRBV4-1 and TRBJ1-4; 7 bases are a match to TRBD1. CDR1 MGHRA and CDR2 YSYEKL come from the germline V gene. J gave up 3 bases and V 5 bases, and 6 bases lay outside the gene matches. This CDR3 region has 15 residues. This CDR3 reads CASSDRARANEKLFF. CDR3 nucleotides: TGCGCCAGCAGCGACAGGGCCCGGGCTAATGAAAAACTGTTTTTT.

The rearrangement links TRBV5-1 to TRBJ1-1; TRBD1 agrees at 7 bases. Germline assignment: CDR1 SGHRS and CDR2 YFSETQ. The CDR3 is 12 residues long. With V trimmed by 3 bases and J by 4 bases, 0 bases remained unmatched. The chain's CDR3 is CASSSGGTEAFF. The DNA of the CDR3 is TGCGCCAGCAGCTCAGGGGGCACTGAAGCTTTCTTT. Full variable domain (rest looked up from reference TRBV5-1 and TRBJ1-1): KAGVTQTPRYLIKTRGQQVTLSCSPISGHRSVSWYQQTPGQGLQFLFEYFSETQRNKGNFPGRFSGRQFSNSRSEMNVSTLELGDSALYLCASSSGGTEAFFGQGTRLTVV.

The CDR3 region is CASSLGGQGWNEQFF. CDR3 nucleotide sequence: TGTGCCAGCAGCTTGGGGGGTCAGGGTTGGAATGAGCAGTTCTTC. V gene TRBV5-5 combines with J gene TRBJ2-1, with D tentatively TRBD1 (5 bases). This CDR3 has 15 residues. Germline V CDR1 and CDR2: SGHKS, YYEKEE (reference sequence). The V end lost 0 bases, the J end lost 7 bases, and 14 bases lay between the germline ends. Using reference TRBV5-5 and TRBJ2-1 for the parts outside the CDR3, the full variable domain is DAGVTQSPTHLIKTRGQQVTLRCSPISGHKSVSWYQQVLGQGPQFIFQYYEKEERGRGNFPDRFSARQFPNYSSELNVNALLLGDSALYLCASSLGGQGWNEQFFGPGTRLTVL.

The rearrangement uses TRBV7-3 and TRBJ2-6; perhaps TRBD2 as D (5 bases). V lost 5 bases, J lost 6 bases, and 8 bases lay in between. CDR1 is SGHTA, CDR2 FQGTGA, per germline. The CDR3 consists of 13 residues. The CDR3 sequence: CASSEGPANVLTF. The CDR3 nucleotides are TGTGCCAGCAGCGAGGGCCCGGCCAACGTCCTGACTTTC.

The chain links TRBV29-1 to TRBJ1-1; D may be TRBD1 (5 bases). V was trimmed by 2 bases and J by 6 bases, leaving 13 bases between them. The germline CDR1 and CDR2 sequences are SQVTM and ANQGSEA. The CDR3 length is 13 residues. CDR3 sequence reads: CSVEKDGGAEAFF. CDR3 DNA sequence: TGCAGCGTTGAAAAGGACGGGGGTGCTGAAGCTTTCTTT.

The chain joins TRBV7-9 to TRBJ1-6, with D perhaps matching TRBD1 (5 bases). CDR1 and CDR2 from the germline V gene are SEHNR and FQNEAQ (reference sequence). V lost 4 bases, J lost 10 bases, and 14 bases lay in between. The CDR3 is 14 amino acids. CDR3: CASSWGQGSSPLHF. The CDR3 DNA reads as TGTGCCAGCAGCTGGGGTCAGGGTTCCTCACCCCTCCACTTT.

About this clone: Other DNA sequences within the sample encode an identical CDR3. The chain couples TRBV10-1 to TRBJ1-2, with TRBD1 as a possible D gene (5 bases). The germline CDR1 and CDR2 sequences are WNHNN and SYGVQD (reference sequence). The ends were cut back, 4 bases at V and 4 bases at J, with 10 bases in the middle. CDR3 length: 13 amino acids. The CDR3 reads CASSGQGTYGYTF. The CDR3 DNA sequence: TGCGCCAGCAGTGGGCAGGGTACCTATGGCTACACCTTC.

The chain recombines TRBV6-5 with TRBJ2-1, with unresolved D. Germline-derived CDR1 and CDR2 are MNHEY and SVGAGI. Trimming shortened V by 2 bases and J by 9 bases, and 5 bases separated the two germline ends. The CDR3 covers 11 residues. Here the CDR3 reads CASSYQFEQFF. CDR3 coding DNA: TGTGCCAGCAGTTACCAATTTGAGCAGTTCTTC.

V usage is TRBV19 and J usage is TRBJ1-1, with D perhaps TRBD1 (5 bases). Trimming took 7 bases from V and 3 from J, leaving 9 bases between them. The CDR3 loop spans 12 amino acids. Germline V gives CDR1 LNHDA, CDR2 SQIVND (reference sequence). For the CDR3, the DNA is TGTGCCAGTATGGCGGGGGACACTGAAGCTTTCTTT. Protein sequence: CASMAGDTEAFF.

The rearrangement joins TRBV6-5 to TRBJ1-4; D unresolved. Trimming cost V 4 bases and J 0 bases, with 6 bases left between them. Germline CDR1 MNHEY, CDR2 SVGAGI. The CDR3 loop spans 14 amino acids. The CDR3 DNA reads as TGTGCCAGCAGTTCCCCTTCAACTAATGAAAAACTGTTTTTT. This encodes CASSSPSTNEKLFF.